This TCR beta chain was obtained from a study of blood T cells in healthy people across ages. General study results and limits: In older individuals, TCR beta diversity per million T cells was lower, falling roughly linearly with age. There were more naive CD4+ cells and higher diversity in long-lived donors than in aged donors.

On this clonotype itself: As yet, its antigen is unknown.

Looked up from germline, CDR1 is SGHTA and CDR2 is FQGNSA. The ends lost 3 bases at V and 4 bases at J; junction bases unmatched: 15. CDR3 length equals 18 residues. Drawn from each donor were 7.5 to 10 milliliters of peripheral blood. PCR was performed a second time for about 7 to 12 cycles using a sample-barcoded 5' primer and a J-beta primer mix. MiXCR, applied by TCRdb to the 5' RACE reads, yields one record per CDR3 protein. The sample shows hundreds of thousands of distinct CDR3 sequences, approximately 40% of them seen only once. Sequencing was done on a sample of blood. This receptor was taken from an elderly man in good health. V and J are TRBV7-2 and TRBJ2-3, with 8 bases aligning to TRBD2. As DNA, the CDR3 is TGTGCCAGCAGCTTTAGTGCCGGGACTAGGGCTTCCGCAGATACGCAGTATTTT. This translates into CASSFSAGTRASADTQYF.